This passage covers 5 T cell receptor beta chains from one sample sequenced in a study of blood T cell repertoires in COVID-19. Clones were read by immunoSEQ multiplex PCR, and TCRdb kept only the in-frame ones, dropping some. The data show 180,000 or so clones, 86% seen once. The sequenced sample was peripheral blood. These receptors were taken from a man younger than 35 with acute or convalescent COVID-19.

CDR3 nucleotides: TGTGCCTGGGAGGTGGACACCGGGGAGCTGTTTTTT. Its translation: CAWEVDTGELFF. The V call is TRBV30, the J call TRBJ2-2, with D uncertain. The V gene's germline CDR1 is GTSNPN and CDR2 SVGIG (reference sequence). Between the trimmed V and J ends, which lost 5 bases and 3 bases, there was a span of 7 bases. The CDR3 covers 12 residues.

The chain couples TRBV6-5 to TRBJ2-2; 9 bases are shared with TRBD1. In germline, CDR1 is MNHEY, CDR2 SVGAGI. This CDR3 is 14 amino acids long. V lost 6 bases, J lost 5 bases, and 4 bases stayed unmatched. The CDR3: CASRQGARTGELFF. The CDR3, as DNA: TGTGCCAGCAGACAGGGGGCCCGAACCGGGGAGCTGTTTTTT.

This clone was recorded once. In DNA form, the CDR3 reads TGTGCCAGCTCGCGGACAGAATACGAGCAGTACTTC. Its translation is CASSRTEYEQYF. The chain carries TRBV18 and TRBJ2-7; tentative D call: TRBD1 (6 bases). Germline assignment: CDR1 KGHSH and CDR2 LQKENI. The CDR3 runs 12 residues. V was shortened by 6 bases and J by 4 bases, with 10 bases between the two germline ends.

V and J are TRBV3-1 (or the pseudogene TRBV3-2) and TRBJ1-2; possible D gene TRBD1, 6 bases. V lost 2 bases, J lost 2 bases, and 12 bases lay in between. From germline, CDR1 is LGHDT and CDR2 YNNKEL (reference sequence). This CDR3 has 15 residues. The CDR3 nucleotides read TGTGCCAGCAGCCAATCGTACAGGGTGAACTATGGCTACACCTTC. Translation: CASSQSYRVNYGYTF.

DNA of the CDR3: TGTGCCAGCAGTTTAAGGACAGGGAAGAGCGGTGGCTACACCTTC. The encoded protein is CASSLRTGKSGGYTF. The chain has TRBV6-5 and TRBJ1-2, with TRBD1 matching 8 bases. There are 15 residues in the CDR3. With V trimmed by 4 bases and J by 7 bases, 11 bases remained unmatched. Germline loops: CDR1 MNHEY, CDR2 SVGAGI.